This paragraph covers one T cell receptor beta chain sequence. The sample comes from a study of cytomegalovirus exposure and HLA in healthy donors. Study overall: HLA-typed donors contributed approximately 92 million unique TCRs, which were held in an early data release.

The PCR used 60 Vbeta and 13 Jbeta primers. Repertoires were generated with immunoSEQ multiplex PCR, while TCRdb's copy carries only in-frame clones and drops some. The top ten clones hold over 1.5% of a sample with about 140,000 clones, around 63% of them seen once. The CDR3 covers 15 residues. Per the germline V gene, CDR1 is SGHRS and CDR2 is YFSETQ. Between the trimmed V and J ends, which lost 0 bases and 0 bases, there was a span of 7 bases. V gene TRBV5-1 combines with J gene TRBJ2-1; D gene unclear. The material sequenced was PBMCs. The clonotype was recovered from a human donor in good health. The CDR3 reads CASSLETSSYNEQFF. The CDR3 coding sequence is TGCGCCAGCAGCTTGGAAACGAGCTCCTACAATGAGCAGTTCTTC. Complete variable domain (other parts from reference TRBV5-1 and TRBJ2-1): KAGVTQTPRYLIKTRGQQVTLSCSPISGHRSVSWYQQTPGQGLQFLFEYFSETQRNKGNFPGRFSGRQFSNSRSEMNVSTLELGDSALYLCASSLETSSYNEQFFGPGTRLTVL.